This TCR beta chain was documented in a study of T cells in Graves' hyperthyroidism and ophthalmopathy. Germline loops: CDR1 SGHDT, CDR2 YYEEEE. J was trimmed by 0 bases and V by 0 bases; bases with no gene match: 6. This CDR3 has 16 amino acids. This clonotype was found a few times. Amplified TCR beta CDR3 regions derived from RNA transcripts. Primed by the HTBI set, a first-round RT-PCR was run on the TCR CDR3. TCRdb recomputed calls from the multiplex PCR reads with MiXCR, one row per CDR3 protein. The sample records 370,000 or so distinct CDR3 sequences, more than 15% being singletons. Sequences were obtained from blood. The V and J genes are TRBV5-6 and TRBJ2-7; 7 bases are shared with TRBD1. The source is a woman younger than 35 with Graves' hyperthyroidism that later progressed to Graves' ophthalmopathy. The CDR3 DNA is TGTGCCAGCAGCTTGGATGGGACAGTATACTCCTACGAGCAGTACTTC. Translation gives CASSLDGTVYSYEQYF. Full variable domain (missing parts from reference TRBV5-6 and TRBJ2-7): DAGVTQSPTHLIKTRGQQVTLRCSPKSGHDTVSWYQQALGQGPQFIFQYYEEEERQRGNFPDRFSGHQFPNYSSELNVNALLLGDSALYLCASSLDGTVYSYEQYFGPGTRLTVT.